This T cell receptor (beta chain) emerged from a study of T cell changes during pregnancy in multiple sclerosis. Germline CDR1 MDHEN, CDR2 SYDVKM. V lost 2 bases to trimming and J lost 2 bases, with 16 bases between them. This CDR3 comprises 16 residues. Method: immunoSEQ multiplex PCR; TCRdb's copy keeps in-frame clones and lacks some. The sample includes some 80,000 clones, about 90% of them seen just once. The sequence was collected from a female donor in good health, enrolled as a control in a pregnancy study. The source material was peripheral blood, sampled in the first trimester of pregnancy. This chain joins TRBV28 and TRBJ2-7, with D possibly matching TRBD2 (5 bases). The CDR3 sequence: CASSLSLDSVTYEQYF. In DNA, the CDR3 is TGTGCCAGCAGTTTAAGCCTGGACTCCGTTACCTACGAGCAGTACTTC.